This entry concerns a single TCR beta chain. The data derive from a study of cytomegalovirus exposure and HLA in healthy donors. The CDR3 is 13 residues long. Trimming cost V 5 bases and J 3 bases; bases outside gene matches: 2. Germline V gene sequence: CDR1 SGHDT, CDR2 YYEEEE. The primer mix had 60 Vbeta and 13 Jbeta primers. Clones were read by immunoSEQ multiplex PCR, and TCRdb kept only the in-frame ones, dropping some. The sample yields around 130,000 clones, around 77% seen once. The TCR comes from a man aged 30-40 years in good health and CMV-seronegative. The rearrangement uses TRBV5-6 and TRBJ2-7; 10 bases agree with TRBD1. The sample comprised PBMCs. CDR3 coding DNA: TGTGCCAGCAGTTGGGACAGGGGCTACGAGCAGTACTTC. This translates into CASSWDRGYEQYF.